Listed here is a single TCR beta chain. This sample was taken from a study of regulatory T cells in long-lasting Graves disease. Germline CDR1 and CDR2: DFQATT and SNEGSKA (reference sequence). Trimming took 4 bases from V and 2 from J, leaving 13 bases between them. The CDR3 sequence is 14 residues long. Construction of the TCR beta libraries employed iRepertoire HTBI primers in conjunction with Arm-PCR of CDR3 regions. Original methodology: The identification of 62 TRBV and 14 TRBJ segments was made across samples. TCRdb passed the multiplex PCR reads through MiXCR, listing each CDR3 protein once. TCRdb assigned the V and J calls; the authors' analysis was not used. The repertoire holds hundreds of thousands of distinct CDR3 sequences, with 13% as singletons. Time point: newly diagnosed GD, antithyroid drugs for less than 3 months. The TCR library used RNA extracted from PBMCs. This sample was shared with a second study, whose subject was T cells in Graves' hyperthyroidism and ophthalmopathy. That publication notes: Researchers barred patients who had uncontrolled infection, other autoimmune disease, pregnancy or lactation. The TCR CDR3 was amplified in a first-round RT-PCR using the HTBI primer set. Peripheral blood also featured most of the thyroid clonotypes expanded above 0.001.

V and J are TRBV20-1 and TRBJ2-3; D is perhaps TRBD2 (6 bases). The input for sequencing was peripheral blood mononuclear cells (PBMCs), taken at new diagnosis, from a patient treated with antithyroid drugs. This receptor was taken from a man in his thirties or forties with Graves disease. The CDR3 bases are TGCAGTGCTAACGGACCGGGGGTCACAGATACGCAGTATTTT. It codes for CSANGPGVTDTQYF.